These T cell receptor beta chains were read from a single sample in a study of Ad26.COV2.S vaccination and SARS-CoV-2 variants. Here immunoSEQ multiplex PCR was the method, and the copy in TCRdb shows in-frame clones only, minus some. Of roughly 420,000 clones in the sample, about 88% were seen once. The sequences come from peripheral blood, collected in a trial of Ad26.COV2.S vaccine versus placebo. These receptors were taken from a person between 18 and 59 years old who received the Ad26.COV2.S COVID-19 vaccine or a placebo. CDR3s include the opening cysteine and the closing phenylalanine or tryptophan. D genes are given only for firm matches. Clone sizes are given selectively: once, few, many, or a class where the clone is expanded.

D gene	clone size	CDR3 length	V gene	J gene	CDR3 DNA	CDR3 protein
NA	NA	16	TRBV3-1/TRBV3-2	TRBJ2-5	TGTGCCAGCAGCCAAGATCCTGAAGCGGCCCAAGAGACCCAGTACTTC	CASSQDPEAAQETQYF
NA	NA	15	TRBV28	TRBJ1-6	TGTGCCAGCAGGTCCCCAGGGGACTATAATTCACCCCTCCACTTT	CASRSPGDYNSPLHF
TRBD2	few	16	TRBV27	TRBJ2-1	TGTGCCAGCAGTTTTGAGGGACTAGCGGGGGTCAATGAGCAGTTCTTC	CASSFEGLAGVNEQFF
NA	NA	16	TRBV5-1	TRBJ2-7	TGCGCCAGCAGCTTTCCCGGAGGGACAAATCACTACGAGCAGTACTTC	CASSFPGGTNHYEQYF
NA	NA	12	TRBV11-1	TRBJ1-6	TGTGCCAGCAGCCCACAGGGCTCCCCCCTCCACTTT	CASSPQGSPLHF
NA	NA	13	TRBV7-9	TRBJ2-5	TGTGCCAGCAGCTCCGACAGGAGAGAGACCCAGTACTTC	CASSSDRRETQYF
NA	NA	14	TRBV11-2	TRBJ2-1	TGTGCCAGCAGCTTAGGGCGGCTTTACAATGAGCAGTTCTTC	CASSLGRLYNEQFF
NA	NA	13	TRBV12-3/TRBV12-4	TRBJ1-2	TGTGCCAGCAGGGGGTTGTTTGACTATGGCTACACCTTC	CASRGLFDYGYTF
TRBD1	NA	15	TRBV5-4	TRBJ2-1	TGTGCCAGCAGCCCCGGGACAGGGGGGAACAATGAGCAGTTCTTC	CASSPGTGGNNEQFF
NA	once	12	TRBV4-2	TRBJ1-1	TGTGCCAGCAGCCGCCTACAAGAAGAAGCTTTCTTT	CASSRLQEEAFF
NA	NA	16	TRBV6-2/TRBV6-3	TRBJ2-3	TGTGCCAGCAGTTACTCGCAGGGACTGAGCACAGATACGCAGTATTTT	CASSYSQGLSTDTQYF
NA	NA	14	TRBV6-5	TRBJ1-1	TGTGCCAGCAGAGAGGAGGGGCGGGGAACTGAAGCTTTCTTT	CASREEGRGTEAFF
TRBD1	NA	17	TRBV28	TRBJ2-3	TGTGCCAGCAGTCAATGGGAAGGGACAGATAGCACAGATACGCAGTATTTT	CASSQWEGTDSTDTQYF
TRBD2	NA	15	TRBV5-6	TRBJ2-5	TGTGCCAGCAGCGAGGGGACTAGCGGCCAAGAGACCCAGTACTTC	CASSEGTSGQETQYF
NA	NA	15	TRBV4-2	TRBJ1-5	TGTGCCAGCAGCCAAGATCCTTCGGGGTATCAGCCCCAGCATTTT	CASSQDPSGYQPQHF
NA	NA	14	TRBV11-3	TRBJ2-5	TGTGCCAGCAGCTTTAGAAGGGGCCAAGAGACCCAGTACTTC	CASSFRRGQETQYF
NA	NA	13	TRBV12-3/TRBV12-4	TRBJ1-2	TGTGCCAGCAGCCTGACAGGTGCGTTTGGCTACACCTTC	CASSLTGAFGYTF
TRBD1	NA	16	TRBV7-9	TRBJ2-5	TGTGCCAGCAGCTTAGTACCGGGACAGGCGTGGGAGACCCAGTACTTC	CASSLVPGQAWETQYF
NA	few	13	TRBV2	TRBJ1-5	TGTGCCAGCACGGTCGCGGGCAATCAGCCCCAGCATTTT	CASTVAGNQPQHF
TRBD1	NA	14	TRBV7-8	TRBJ2-7	TGTGCCAGCAGCCGTACAGGGGCCGGCTACGAGCAGTACTTC	CASSRTGAGYEQYF
NA	NA	14	TRBV6-5	TRBJ2-7	TGTGCCAGCAGCAACTTGGGGGGTTTCGACGAGCAGTACTTC	CASSNLGGFDEQYF
NA	NA	15	TRBV7-8	TRBJ1-2	TGTGCCAGCAGCTTAGCGAGTACCCAACGGGTTGGCTACACCTTC	CASSLASTQRVGYTF
NA	NA	14	TRBV3-1/TRBV3-2	TRBJ2-1	TGTGCCAGCAGCCAAGAACAGGACGGGAATGAGCAGTTCTTC	CASSQEQDGNEQFF
NA	NA	12	TRBV7-8	TRBJ2-1	TGTGCCAGCAGCTTCGGGCCATTTGAGCAGTTCTTC	CASSFGPFEQFF
NA	NA	12	TRBV25-1	TRBJ1-1	TGTGCCAGCAGTCTCGTCGGGGGTGAAGCTTTCTTT	CASSLVGGEAFF
NA	NA	13	TRBV7-9	TRBJ1-1	TGTGCCAGCAGCCCTACAGTGAACACTGAAGCTTTCTTT	CASSPTVNTEAFF
NA	NA	16	TRBV12-5	TRBJ1-4	TGTGCTAGTGGCCCCGGTCGGACAGCAACTAATGAAAAACTGTTTTTT	CASGPGRTATNEKLFF
NA	few	14	TRBV2	TRBJ1-4	TGTGCCAGCAGAGTGGGCAGGGAAGCTGAAAAACTGTTTTTT	CASRVGREAEKLFF